These T cell receptor beta chains were read from a single sample in a study of CXCR3 chemokines and chemotherapy response in bladder cancer. MiXCR was run by TCRdb on the PCR reads, yielding one entry per CDR3 protein. The data show fewer than 2,500 distinct CDR3 sequences, roughly a sixth seen once. Collection took place from a patient whose treatment included neoadjuvant chemotherapy. Receptor source: a human donor with bladder cancer that responded to neoadjuvant chemotherapy. The CDR3 runs from the conserved cysteine through the conserved F or W. A D gene is named only where the DNA matches it firmly. Sizes are listed as once, few, many, or a class for an expanded clone.

CDR3 length	J gene	clone size	D gene	V gene	CDR3 DNA	CDR3 protein
12	TRBJ1-4	medium-sized	NA	TRBV7-2	TGTGCCAGCAGCTTAGGCCATGAAAAACTGTTTTTT	CASSLGHEKLFF
16	TRBJ1-2	medium-sized	TRBD1	TRBV6-6	TGTGCCAGCAGTTACGGGGGGGGTGGGACAGACTATGGCTACACCTTC	CASSYGGGGTDYGYTF
15	TRBJ2-1	many	TRBD2	TRBV20-1	TGCAGTGCTAGAAAAACTAGCGGGAGTGGGGATGAGCAGTTCTTC	CSARKTSGSGDEQFF
10	TRBJ1-2	many	NA	TRBV20-1	TGCAGTGCTAGGAGGGCTGGCTACACCTTC	CSARRAGYTF
14	TRBJ2-5	many	TRBD1	TRBV27	TGTGCCAGCAGTCAGGGACAGGGTTTCCAGACCCAGTACTTC	CASSQGQGFQTQYF